This T cell receptor (beta chain) was obtained from a study of molecular identifiers for immune sequencing clone quantification. Sorting isolated naive CD8 T cells as CD8+CD4-CCR7+CD45RA+ events. This clonotype has a count of ten or more. TCRdb reanalysed the PCR reads using MiXCR and keeps one entry per CDR3 protein. The sample lists 250,000 to 400,000 distinct CDR3 sequences; 20% to 25% were seen once. CDR3 length: 13 amino acids. V was trimmed by 4 bases and J by 3 bases, leaving 10 bases between them. CDR1 is MNHEY and CDR2 is SVGAGI in the germline V gene. The receptor's source is a human donor in good health. Some libraries in this study had Jurkat cell RNA spiked in. The chain recombines TRBV6-5 with TRBJ2-7; D not resolved. The sample consisted of naive CD8+ T cells from blood, with Jurkat cell RNA spiked in. Subset denoted: FACS-sorted CD8+CD4-CCR7+CD45RA+ naive T cells. The CDR3 nucleotides read TGTGCCAGCAGTTCAAGGGTTGACTACGAGCAGTACTTC. Protein: CASSSRVDYEQYF.